These 4 T cell receptor beta chains were all obtained from the same sample, sequenced in a study of T cells expressing NK-cell markers. With the 5' RACE reads reprocessed, TCRdb shows one record per CDR3 protein and no DNA. Its clone listing holds about 160,000 distinct CDR3 sequences. The sequencing sample was made of blood T cells: a sorted CD56 or NKG2C T cell subset, CD4+ or CD8+ T cells, or bulk PBMC T cells (not recorded which). Source of these receptors: a man aged 18 to 69 in good health.

This chain uses TRBV15 with TRBJ2-5; checking the TCRdb D call of TRBD2 is not possible without DNA. The CDR3 is 15 amino acids. CDR1 and CDR2 (germline): LNHNV, YYDKDF (reference sequence). Here the CDR3 reads CATSRDWARQETQYF.

This rearrangement joins TRBV4-1 to TRBJ2-3; lacking DNA, the TRBD2 call made by TCRdb goes unchecked. Germline assignment: CDR1 MGHRA and CDR2 YSYEKL. The CDR3 covers 15 residues. This CDR3 reads CASSSERGGADTQYF.

CDR3 in amino acids: CASSYSGGGSYEQYF. The gene calls are TRBV6-2 or TRBV6-3 and TRBJ2-7; no DNA is available, so the TRBD1 call from TCRdb remains unchecked. There are 15 residues in the CDR3. The V gene's germline CDR1 is MNHEY and CDR2 SVGEGT.

The chain employs TRBV7-9 and TRBJ2-2; TCRdb indicates TRBD1, and absent DNA this call remains unverified. The CDR3 loop spans 15 amino acids. Germline V CDR1 and CDR2: SEHNR, FQNEAQ (reference sequence). The CDR3 reads CASEGGGHNTGELFF.